The present T cell receptor beta chain was sequenced within a study of tumor-infiltrating lymphocytes in primary liver carcinoma. Overall study context: Patients diagnosed with primary liver carcinoma received treatment through surgical resection. Study-level points and caveats: Tumor tissue displayed a significantly greater top-250-clone fraction than blood (p = 0.039).

A constant-region primer served to make TCR beta cDNA from roughly 500 ng total RNA. For TCR beta, libraries were produced by three nested multiplex PCR rounds using slightly modified ARM-PCR. TRBV1-TRBV30 forward primers and a C-beta reverse primer were used in the first two PCR rounds, which each ran for about 10 cycles. TCRdb fed the multiplex PCR reads into MiXCR, producing one record per CDR3 protein. The table includes some 200,000 distinct CDR3 sequences, about two thirds detected once. For blood RNA, unsorted whole blood served as the source, and germline DNA was extracted too. Patients carried chronic HBV infection without prior treatment. The researchers drew about 4 milliliters of peripheral blood before surgery. Points on this clonotype: Antigen: not known. A junction boundary mismatches the germline segment, possibly from a read error.

This CDR3 is 15 amino acids long. CDR1 is SGHDN and CDR2 is FVKESK in the germline V gene. This TCR came from a woman aged 60-75 years with primary liver carcinoma and hepatitis B virus infection. Sequenced: peripheral blood. The rearrangement links TRBV14 to TRBJ2-7; 9 nucleotides line up with TRBD1. The CDR3: CAGSQGDRDPYEQYF. Written as DNA, the CDR3 is TGTGCCGGCAGCCAAGGGGACAGGGACCCCTACGAGCAGTACTTC.